The present entry profiles one TCR beta chain with its context. The antigen remains undetermined. The sample comes from a study of shared clonotypes between healthy human individuals. About the research overall: Per donor, three plates held CD4 naive cells, three held CD4 memory, two held CD8 naive and one held CD8 memory.

Overall study results and limits: Sampling covered blood only; tissue repertoires likely differ.

V gave up 2 bases and J gave up 4 bases, with 8 bases separating them. The CDR3 length is 13 residues. From germline, CDR1 is MNHEY and CDR2 SMNVEV (reference sequence). Sequencing used immunoSEQ multiplex PCR; TCRdb keeps in-frame clones, though not all of them. Here the sample spans about 2.1 million clones, just under 95% being singletons. Cells designated naive CD8 were CD45RO-negative and were positively selected for CCR7, with terminally differentiated effector memory CD45RA+ cells excluded. Sample: naive CD8+ T cells from PBMCs. This sequence originates from a young man in good health. Some clones in this sample may be carry-over from other donors' samples. The genes are TRBV27 and TRBJ1-1; D remains unclear. The CDR3 spells CASSLRGFTEAFF. In DNA, the CDR3 is TGTGCCAGCAGTTTACGGGGTTTCACTGAAGCTTTCTTT.